A single sample gave rise to the 20 T cell receptor beta chains below, sequenced in a study of prognosis after radiotherapy for stage I lung cancer. Amplification of TCR beta CDR3 from genomic DNA used two-round multiplex PCR. Amplification during the initial PCR round employed primers specific to each TRBV and TRBJ gene. TCRdb fed the multiplex PCR reads into MiXCR, producing one record per CDR3 protein. The sample shows around 17,000 distinct CDR3 sequences, over 15% of them seen only once. The sample in question was PBMCs, obtained before or after stereotactic body radiation therapy (not recorded which). All receptors derive from a donor of 50 years or more with non-small cell lung cancer.

In this sample, this clonotype turned up many times. This chain connects TRBV18 to TRBJ1-4; 8 nucleotides line up with TRBD1. Unmatched junction bases numbered 8, after V lost 3 bases and J lost 5 bases. The length of the CDR3 is 16 residues. CDR1 and CDR2 from the germline V gene are KGHSH and LQKENI. The CDR3 DNA sequence: TGTGCCAGCTCACCCGTGTCGACAGGGGACAATGAAAAACTGTTTTTT. Its translation: CASSPVSTGDNEKLFF. The full variable domain, in which reference TRBV18 and TRBJ1-4 provide the parts outside the CDR3, is NAGVMQNPRHLVRRRGQEARLRCSPMKGHSHVYWYRQLPEEGLKFMVYLQKENIIDESGMPKERFSAEFPKEGPSILRIQQVVRGDSAAYFCASSPVSTGDNEKLFFGSGTQLSVL.

There are many counts of this clonotype. CDR3 bases: TGCAGTGCTAGACCCGGGGCGTGGGAGACCCAGTACTTC. Its protein product is CSARPGAWETQYF. V is TRBV20-1 and J is TRBJ2-5, with D tentatively TRBD1 or TRBD2 (5 bases each). In germline, CDR1 is DFQATT, CDR2 SNEGSKA (reference sequence). V lost 2 bases and J 5 bases, leaving 12 bases between the germline ends. The CDR3 has 13 residues.

This clonotype was seen many times. The rearrangement joins TRBV3-1 to TRBJ1-5; 12 bases are shared with TRBD1. Trimming took 3 bases from V and 8 from J; bases not matched to a gene: 5. This CDR3 has 15 amino acids. From germline, CDR1 is LGHDT and CDR2 YNNKEL (reference sequence). CDR3 nucleotides: TGTGCCAGCAGCCATGGGACAGGGGGCTTGGAGCCCCAGCATTTT. Its protein product is CASSHGTGGLEPQHF. Using reference TRBV3-1 and TRBJ1-5 for the parts outside the CDR3, the full variable domain is DTAVSQTPKYLVTQMGNDKSIKCEQNLGHDTMYWYKQDSKKFLKIMFSYNNKELIINETVPNRFSPKSPDKAHLNLHINSLELGDSAVYFCASSHGTGGLEPQHFGDGTRLSIL.

V usage is TRBV27 and J usage is TRBJ2-3; D is uncertain. The J call may be faulty, since TRBJ1-5 better matches the DNA end. Per germline, CDR1 MNHEY and CDR2 SMNVEV (reference sequence). CDR3 size: 15 residues. The CDR3 is CASSSLLPGTDTQHF. As DNA, the CDR3 is TGTGCCAGCAGTTCCCTCCTCCCCGGCACCGATACGCAGCATTTT.

This clonotype was counted at least ten times. The chain combines TRBV6-1 with TRBJ1-6; possible D gene TRBD1, 5 bases. Germline CDR1 reads MNHNS; CDR2 reads SASEGT. The V end was cut by 4 bases, the J end by 10 bases, with 8 bases between. The CDR3 extends over 12 amino acids. CDR3 DNA sequence: TGTGCCAGCAGTGGGGGCGCCTCACCCCTCCACTTT. Amino acid sequence: CASSGGASPLHF.

This clonotype was seen a few times. Just one base apart from a much larger clone, this may be a read error. This rearrangement joins TRBV18 to TRBJ2-5, with D unclear. In germline, CDR1 is KGHSH, CDR2 LQKENI. The CDR3 covers 14 residues. The CDR3 spells CASSPRHGQETRYF. CDR3 coding DNA: TGTGCCAGCTCACCCAGACATGGTCAAGAGACCCGGTACTTC.

This clonotype has a count of ten or more. V usage is TRBV7-6 and J usage is TRBJ1-1; TRBD1 is a possible D gene (5 bases). The V gene lost 5 bases and the J gene lost 5 bases, with 9 bases spanning the gap. The CDR3 covers 12 residues. CDR1 and CDR2 (germline): SGHVS, FNYEAQ. Here the CDR3 reads CASSPGGTEAFF. The CDR3 bases are TGTGCCAGCAGCCCCGGGGGGACTGAAGCTTTCTTT. The full variable domain, in which reference TRBV7-6 and TRBJ1-1 provide the parts outside the CDR3, is GAGVSQSPRYKVTKRGQDVALRCDPISGHVSLYWYRQALGQGPEFLTYFNYEAQQDKSGLPNDRFSAERPEGSISTLTIQRTEQRDSAMYRCASSPGGTEAFFGQGTRLTVV.

This clonotype showed up many times. CDR3 sequence: CASSQRSTVSNAGELFF. In DNA, the CDR3 is TGCGCCAGCAGCCAAAGAAGTACAGTTTCCAACGCCGGGGAGCTGTTTTTT. This chain joins TRBV4-3 and TRBJ2-2; no reliable D call. V shed 2 bases and J shed 6 bases, with 19 bases lying between them. The CDR3 is 17 residues long. From germline, CDR1 is LGHNA and CDR2 YSLEER.

In this sample, this clonotype turned up many times. This chain connects TRBV5-6 to TRBJ2-5; perhaps TRBD1 as D (5 bases). This CDR3 comprises 15 residues. The germline V gene has CDR1 SGHDT and CDR2 YYEEEE. Deletions cut 3 bases from V and 2 bases from J, with 14 bases between. In DNA, the CDR3 is TGTGCCAGCAGCTGGCCGGACACATTTCAAGAGACCCAGTACTTC. It translates to CASSWPDTFQETQYF.

This clonotype was found many times. For the CDR3, the DNA is TGTGCCAGCAGTTTACACCACAATCAGCCCCAGCATTTT. Protein sequence: CASSLHHNQPQHF. The rearrangement joins TRBV6-2 or TRBV6-3 to TRBJ1-5; D remains unclear. The V and J ends lost 4 bases and 3 bases respectively, with 7 bases between them. Germline V CDR1 and CDR2: MNHEY, SVGEGT. This CDR3 is built from 13 residues.

In this sample, this clonotype is medium-sized. The chain links TRBV30 to TRBJ2-3, with unresolved D. Germline V CDR1 and CDR2: GTSNPN, SVGIG (reference sequence). The germline V and J ends were trimmed by 0 bases and 6 bases, with 10 bases remaining between them. CDR3 length equals 13 residues. The chain's CDR3 is CAWSVSRVDTQYF. The CDR3 DNA reads as TGTGCCTGGAGTGTGTCCCGAGTGGATACGCAGTATTTT.

This clonotype was observed many times. This may be a read error, as it is one base from a much larger clone. Lacking the conserved final phenylalanine or tryptophan, this CDR3 likely reflects a read error. The rearrangement uses TRBV20-1 and TRBJ1-6, with a tentative D call TRBD1 (5 bases). The CDR3 consists of 14 residues. Trimming took 1 base from V and 5 from J, leaving 9 bases between them. Germline-derived CDR1 and CDR2 are DFQATT and SNEGSKA (reference sequence). CDR3 sequence reads: CSARVTENNSPLHL. CDR3 coding DNA: TGCAGTGCTAGAGTGACAGAAAATAATTCACCCCTCCACCTT.

This clonotype was seen just once. This is likely an artifact of a read error, given a far larger clone one base away. The rearrangement links TRBV6-9 to TRBJ2-3, with TRBD2 matching 12 bases. Germline trimming cut 4 bases from V and 8 bases from J; bases unmatched to any gene: 13. CDR3 length: 17 amino acids. CDR1 is MNHGY, CDR2 SVAAGI, per germline. The CDR3 loop is CASSSLAGGPSEGTQYF. The CDR3 DNA follows: TGTGCCAGCAGTTCCCTAGCGGGAGGGCCTTCGGAGGGTACGCAGTATTTT.

There are many counts of this clonotype. The V and J genes are TRBV6-1 and TRBJ1-3; D might be TRBD1 (6 bases). Germline V gene sequence: CDR1 MNHNS, CDR2 SASEGT. V was cut by 10 bases and J by 0 bases, with 19 bases left in between. The length of the CDR3 is 16 residues. The CDR3 spells CATTDRLTYSGNTIYF. The CDR3 coding sequence is TGTGCCACAACCGACAGGCTTACCTACTCTGGAAACACCATATATTTT.

This clonotype was seen many times. This rearrangement joins TRBV19 to TRBJ2-2, with TRBD2 identical over 7 bases. CDR1 and CDR2 from the germline V gene are LNHDA and SQIVND (reference sequence). This CDR3 is built from 16 residues. The J segment lost 2 bases and the V segment lost 2 bases, leaving 5 bases of the junction unmatched. The CDR3 sequence: CASSIFWGGNTGELFF. CDR3 nucleotide sequence: TGTGCCAGTAGTATATTTTGGGGGGGTAACACCGGGGAGCTGTTTTTT.

This clonotype was detected ten times or more. The chain is built from TRBV19 and TRBJ2-7, with 8 bases that match TRBD1. Germline lookup yields CDR1 LNHDA and CDR2 SQIVND (reference sequence). J lost 4 bases, V lost 5 bases, and 4 bases had no gene match. This CDR3 is 13 amino acids long. CDR3 DNA: TGTGCCAGTAGTTCTCAGGGGGCTTACGAGCAGTACTTC. This codes for CASSSQGAYEQYF.

Relative to its sample, this clonotype is medium-sized. V usage is TRBV3-1 and J usage is TRBJ1-2, with a weak D call TRBD1 (6 bases). The CDR3 covers 14 residues. Germline assignment: CDR1 LGHDT and CDR2 YNNKEL (reference sequence). Deletions cut 4 bases from V and 7 bases from J, with 16 bases between. The CDR3 sequence is CASSPQQGFLGYTF. The CDR3 DNA reads TGTGCCAGCAGCCCCCAACAGGGTTTCCTTGGCTACACCTTC. Drawing the rest from reference TRBV3-1 and TRBJ1-2, the complete variable domain is DTAVSQTPKYLVTQMGNDKSIKCEQNLGHDTMYWYKQDSKKFLKIMFSYNNKELIINETVPNRFSPKSPDKAHLNLHINSLELGDSAVYFCASSPQQGFLGYTFGSGTRLTVV.

Sample share makes this clonotype medium-sized. The gene calls are TRBV6-4 and TRBJ2-1, with D hard to call. The CDR3 loop spans 16 amino acids. The ends were cut back, 3 bases at V and 5 bases at J, with 17 bases in the middle. CDR1 MRHNA and CDR2 SNTAGT come from the germline V gene. CDR3 sequence reads: CASSESGGAGNNEQFF. In DNA form, the CDR3 reads TGTGCCAGCAGTGAATCTGGCGGAGCCGGCAACAATGAGCAGTTCTTC.

This clonotype was recorded many times. J is TRBJ2-1 and V is TRBV12-3 or TRBV12-4, with 8 bases that match TRBD2. V trimming: 6 bases; J trimming: 7 bases; junction bases outside the gene matches: 14. This CDR3 spans 16 amino acids. CDR3 sequence reads: CASSPRTSSGGNEQFF. DNA for the CDR3: TGTGCCAGCAGCCCAAGGACTAGCTCAGGAGGGAATGAGCAGTTCTTC.

A word on this clonotype: A single base is all that separates this from a far larger clone, so a read error is likely. The chain couples TRBV6-2 or TRBV6-3 to TRBJ1-2, with TRBD1 identical over 7 bases. CDR3 size: 15 residues. Trimming cost V 11 bases and J 4 bases; bases outside gene matches: 16. Germline CDR1 MNHEY, CDR2 SVGEGT. CDR3 amino acids: CAGRTDRETTYGYTF. The CDR3 DNA sequence: TGTGCCGGACGTACCGACAGGGAGACTACCTATGGCTACACCTTC.